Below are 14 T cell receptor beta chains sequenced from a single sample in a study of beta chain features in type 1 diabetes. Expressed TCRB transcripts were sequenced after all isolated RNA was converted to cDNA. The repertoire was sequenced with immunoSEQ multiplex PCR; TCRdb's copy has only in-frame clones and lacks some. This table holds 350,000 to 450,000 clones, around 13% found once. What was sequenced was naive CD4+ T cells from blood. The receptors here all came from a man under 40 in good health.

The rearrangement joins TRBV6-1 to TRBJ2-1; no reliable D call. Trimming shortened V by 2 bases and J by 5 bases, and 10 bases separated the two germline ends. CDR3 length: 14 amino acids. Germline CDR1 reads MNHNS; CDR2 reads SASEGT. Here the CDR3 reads CASSELALHNEQFF. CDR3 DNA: TGTGCCAGCAGTGAATTGGCCCTCCACAATGAGCAGTTCTTC.

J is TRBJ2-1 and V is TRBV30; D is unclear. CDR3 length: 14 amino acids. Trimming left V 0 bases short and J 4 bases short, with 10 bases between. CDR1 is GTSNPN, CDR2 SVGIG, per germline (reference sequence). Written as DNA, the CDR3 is TGTGCCTGGAGTGTACGCCAGAGTTACAATGAGCAGTTCTTC. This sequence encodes CAWSVRQSYNEQFF.

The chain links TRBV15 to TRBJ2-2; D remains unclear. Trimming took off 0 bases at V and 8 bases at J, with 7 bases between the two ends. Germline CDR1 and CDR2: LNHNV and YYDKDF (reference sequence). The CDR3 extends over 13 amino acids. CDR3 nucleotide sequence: TGTGCCACCAGCAGAGATAAAATTGGGGAGCTGTTTTTT. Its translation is CATSRDKIGELFF.

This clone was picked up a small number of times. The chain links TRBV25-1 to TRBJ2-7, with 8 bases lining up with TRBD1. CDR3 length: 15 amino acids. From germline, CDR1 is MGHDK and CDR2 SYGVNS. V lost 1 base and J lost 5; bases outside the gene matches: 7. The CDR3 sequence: CASSEFRTGSNEQYF. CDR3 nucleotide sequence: TGTGCCAGCAGTGAATTCCGGACAGGGTCGAACGAGCAGTACTTC.

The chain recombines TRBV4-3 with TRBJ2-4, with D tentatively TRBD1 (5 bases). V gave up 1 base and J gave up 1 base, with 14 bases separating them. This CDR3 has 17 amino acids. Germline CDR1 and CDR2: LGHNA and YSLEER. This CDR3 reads CASSQVVTGSAKNIQYF. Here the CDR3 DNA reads TGCGCCAGCAGCCAAGTTGTCACAGGCTCGGCCAAAAACATTCAGTACTTC.

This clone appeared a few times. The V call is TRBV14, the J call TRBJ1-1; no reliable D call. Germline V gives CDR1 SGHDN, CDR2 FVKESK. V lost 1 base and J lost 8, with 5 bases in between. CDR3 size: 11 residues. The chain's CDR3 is CASSQVREAFF. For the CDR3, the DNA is TGTGCCAGCAGCCAAGTTCGGGAAGCTTTCTTT. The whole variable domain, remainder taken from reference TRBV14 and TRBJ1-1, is EAGVTQFPSHSVIEKGQTVTLRCDPISGHDNLYWYRRVMGKEIKFLLHFVKESKQDESGMPNNRFLAERTGGTYSTLKVQPAELEDSGVYFCASSQVREAFFGQGTRLTVV.

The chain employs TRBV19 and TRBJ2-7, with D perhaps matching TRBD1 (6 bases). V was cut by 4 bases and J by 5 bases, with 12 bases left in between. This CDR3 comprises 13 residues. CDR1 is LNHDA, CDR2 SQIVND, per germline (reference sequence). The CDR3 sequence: CASSKAGANEQYF. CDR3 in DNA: TGTGCCAGTAGTAAGGCAGGGGCCAACGAGCAGTACTTC. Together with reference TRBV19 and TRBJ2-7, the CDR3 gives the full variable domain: DGGITQSPKYLFRKEGQNVTLSCEQNLNHDAMYWYRQDPGQGLRLIYYSQIVNDFQKGDIAEGYSVSREKKESFPLTVTSAQKNPTAFYLCASSKAGANEQYFGPGTRLTVT.

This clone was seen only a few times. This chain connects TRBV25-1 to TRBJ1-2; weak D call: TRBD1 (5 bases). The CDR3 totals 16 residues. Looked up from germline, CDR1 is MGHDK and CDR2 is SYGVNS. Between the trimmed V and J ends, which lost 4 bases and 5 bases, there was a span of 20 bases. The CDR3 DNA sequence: TGTGCCAGCAGTGGTCCAGGGAGGTCGAATGGTTATGGCTACACCTTC. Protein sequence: CASSGPGRSNGYGYTF.

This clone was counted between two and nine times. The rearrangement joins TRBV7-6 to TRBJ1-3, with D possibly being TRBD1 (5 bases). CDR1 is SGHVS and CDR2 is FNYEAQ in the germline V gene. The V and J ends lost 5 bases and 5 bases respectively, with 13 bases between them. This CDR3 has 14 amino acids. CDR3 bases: TGTGCCAGCAGCGGGCAGGGTGTGAGAAACACCATATATTTT. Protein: CASSGQGVRNTIYF.

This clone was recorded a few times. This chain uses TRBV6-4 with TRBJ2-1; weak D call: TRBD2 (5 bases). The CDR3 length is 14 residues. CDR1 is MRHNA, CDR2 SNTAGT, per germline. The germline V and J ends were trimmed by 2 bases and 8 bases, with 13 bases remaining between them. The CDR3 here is CASSDMWTGDEQFF. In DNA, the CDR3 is TGTGCCAGCAGTGACATGTGGACTGGCGATGAGCAGTTCTTC.

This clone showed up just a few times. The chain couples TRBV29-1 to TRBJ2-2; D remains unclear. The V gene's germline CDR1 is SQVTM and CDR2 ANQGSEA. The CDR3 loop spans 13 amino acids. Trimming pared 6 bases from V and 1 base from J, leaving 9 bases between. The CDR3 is CSVSKGNTGELFF. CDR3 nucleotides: TGCAGCGTATCGAAAGGGAACACCGGGGAGCTGTTTTTT.

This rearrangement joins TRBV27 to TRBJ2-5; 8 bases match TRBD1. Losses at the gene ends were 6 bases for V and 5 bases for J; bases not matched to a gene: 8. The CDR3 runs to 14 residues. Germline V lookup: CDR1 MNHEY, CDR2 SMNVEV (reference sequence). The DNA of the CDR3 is TGTGCCAGCAGCTCAGATGACAGGGGTGAGACCCAGTACTTC. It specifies CASSSDDRGETQYF.

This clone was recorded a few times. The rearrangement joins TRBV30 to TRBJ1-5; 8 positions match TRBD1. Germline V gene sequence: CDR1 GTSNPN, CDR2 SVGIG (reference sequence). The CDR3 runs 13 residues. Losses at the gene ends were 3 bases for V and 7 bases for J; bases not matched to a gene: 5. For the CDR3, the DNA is TGTGCCTGGAGCTTGACAGGGGACCAGCCCCAGCATTTT. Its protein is CAWSLTGDQPQHF. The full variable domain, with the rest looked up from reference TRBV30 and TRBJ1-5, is SQTIHQWPATLVQPVGSPLSLECTVEGTSNPNLYWYRQAAGRGLQLLFYSVGIGQISSEVPQNLSASRPQDRQFILSSKKLLLSDSGFYLCAWSLTGDQPQHFGDGTRLSIL.

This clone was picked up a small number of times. This chain's CDR3 is CASSLSGGKDIQYF. Here the CDR3 DNA reads TGTGCCAGCAGCTTATCAGGGGGCAAGGACATTCAGTACTTC. J is TRBJ2-4 and V is TRBV7-9; 8 nucleotides match TRBD1. This CDR3 is built from 14 residues. The germline CDR1 and CDR2 sequences are SEHNR and FQNEAQ (reference sequence). After removal of 2 bases from V and 8 bases from J, the junction contained 5 bases not matched to a gene.